The 29 T cell receptor beta chains below all came from one sample that was sequenced in a study of cytomegalovirus exposure and HLA in healthy donors. Amplification used 60 Vbeta primers and 13 Jbeta primers. Data came from immunoSEQ multiplex PCR; TCRdb stores just in-frame clones and leaves some out. In the table there are about 170,000 clones, about four fifths of which are singletons. Input material: PBMCs. Receptor source: a woman younger than 35 in good health and CMV-seronegative.

This chain links TRBV6-1 with TRBJ1-1, with 11 bases aligning to TRBD1. Germline V gene data show CDR1 as MNHNS and CDR2 as SASEGT. The CDR3 covers 13 residues. J was trimmed by 7 bases and V by 5 bases; bases with no gene match: 3. The CDR3 sequence is CASSYGTGGEAFF. The CDR3 DNA follows: TGTGCCAGCAGTTATGGGACAGGGGGTGAAGCTTTCTTT.

This clone was seen a few times. The chain recombines TRBV2 with TRBJ1-6; D is perhaps TRBD1 (6 bases). Germline V CDR1 and CDR2: SNHLY, FYNNEI. Trimming took 3 bases from V and 8 from J, leaving 11 bases between them. The length of the CDR3 is 14 residues. DNA of the CDR3: TGTGCCAGCAGTGACAGGGGAGAGGATTCACCCCTCCACTTT. It is translated as CASSDRGEDSPLHF.

This rearrangement joins TRBV7-8 to TRBJ1-6, with 7 bases lining up with TRBD1. The CDR3 is made up of 13 amino acids. Germline assignment: CDR1 SGHVS and CDR2 FQNEAQ. The junction had 2 bases not matched to a gene; V was cut back by 5 bases and J by 7 bases. The CDR3 DNA is TGTGCCAGCAGCGGACAGGAGAATTCACCCCTCCACTTT. This gives the protein CASSGQENSPLHF.

The V gene is TRBV7-6, the J gene TRBJ2-7; 10 nucleotides match TRBD1. V lost 5 bases to trimming and J lost 9 bases; unmatched junction nucleotides: 10. Germline-derived CDR1 and CDR2 are SGHVS and FNYEAQ. This CDR3 is 14 amino acids long. This chain's CDR3 is CASSLVGTGDGQYF. The CDR3 nucleotides read TGTGCCAGCAGCCTAGTGGGGACAGGGGATGGGCAGTACTTC.

In this sample, this clone turned up a few times. The chain has TRBV19 and TRBJ2-7; a possible D gene is TRBD1 (5 bases). This CDR3 has 13 amino acids. Germline CDR1 LNHDA, CDR2 SQIVND (reference sequence). Between the trimmed V and J ends, which lost 4 bases and 3 bases, there was a span of 10 bases. The CDR3, as DNA: TGTGCCAGTAGTAGGACACCCGGCTACGAGCAGTACTTC. Protein: CASSRTPGYEQYF.

The chain joins TRBV7-9 to TRBJ2-1; D uncertain. Germline V gene lookup returns CDR1 SEHNR and CDR2 FQNEAQ (reference sequence). This CDR3 comprises 12 residues. V lost 5 bases and J lost 10, with 12 bases in between. The CDR3 DNA is TGTGCCAGCAGCGGCGCCGGAGTAGAGCAGTTCTTC. This encodes CASSGAGVEQFF.

The chain uses TRBV7-9 and TRBJ2-1, with D perhaps matching TRBD1 (6 bases). Germline V gene lookup returns CDR1 SEHNR and CDR2 FQNEAQ (reference sequence). The CDR3 is made up of 13 amino acids. V lost 5 bases to trimming and J lost 6 bases, with 11 bases between them. The CDR3: CASSETGCNEQFF. The CDR3 DNA reads as TGTGCCAGCAGCGAGACAGGTTGCAATGAGCAGTTCTTC.

The chain carries TRBV5-4 and TRBJ2-3, with 15 bases matching TRBD2. CDR1 is SGHNT, CDR2 YYREEE, per germline (reference sequence). The V and J ends lost 0 bases and 3 bases, in that order; junction bases with no gene match: 8. This CDR3 has 19 amino acids. The CDR3 is CASSLGTSGRAFHTDTQYF. The CDR3 DNA follows: TGTGCCAGCAGCTTGGGGACTAGCGGGAGGGCTTTCCATACAGATACGCAGTATTTT.

This chain joins TRBV4-3 and TRBJ2-2, with 10 bases that match TRBD2. The CDR3 has 15 residues. CDR1 is LGHNA, CDR2 YSLEER, per germline. Trimming at V came to 7 bases and at J to 4 bases, leaving 6 bases not matched to a gene. The CDR3 is CASTTAGGGTGELFF. The CDR3 DNA is TGCGCCAGCACTACAGCGGGGGGGGGCACCGGGGAGCTGTTTTTT.

Note on this clone: This same CDR3 is encoded by further DNA sequences in the sample. The rearrangement joins TRBV2 to TRBJ1-5, with D unresolved. This CDR3 has 13 residues. Per germline, CDR1 SNHLY and CDR2 FYNNEI. V shed 5 bases and J shed 0 bases, with 5 bases lying between them. As DNA, the CDR3 is TGTGCCAGCAGTCGGGATAGCAATCAGCCCCAGCATTTT. It is translated as CASSRDSNQPQHF.

This clone has just one count. The chain links TRBV14 to TRBJ2-7; 9 nucleotides match TRBD2. Germline values: CDR1 SGHDN, CDR2 FVKESK. The V segment lost 4 bases and the J segment 5 bases; nucleotides outside the gene matches: 12. This CDR3 has 16 amino acids. The CDR3 is CASSLRASGTLHEQYF. For the CDR3, the DNA is TGTGCCAGCAGCCTCAGGGCTAGCGGGACGTTACACGAGCAGTACTTC. Drawing the rest from reference TRBV14 and TRBJ2-7, the complete variable domain is EAGVTQFPSHSVIEKGQTVTLRCDPISGHDNLYWYRRVMGKEIKFLLHFVKESKQDESGMPNNRFLAERTGGTYSTLKVQPAELEDSGVYFCASSLRASGTLHEQYFGPGTRLTVT.

The J gene is TRBJ2-5, the V gene TRBV20-1; perhaps TRBD2 as D (5 bases). The V end lost 6 bases, the J end lost 11 bases, and 16 bases lay between the germline ends. CDR1 and CDR2 from the germline V gene are DFQATT and SNEGSKA (reference sequence). The CDR3 runs to 11 residues. In DNA form, the CDR3 reads TGCAGTGCCACCCCGGATTGGGAGCAGTACTTC. Amino acids: CSATPDWEQYF.

This chain links TRBV11-3 with TRBJ2-3; no clear D gene. CDR3 size: 13 residues. Trimming took off 5 bases at V and 0 bases at J, with 6 bases between the two ends. Germline assignment: CDR1 SGHNT and CDR2 YENEEA. The CDR3 nucleotides are TGTGCCAGCAGCCCCCCTAGCACAGATACGCAGTATTTT. It encodes CASSPPSTDTQYF.

The V and J genes are TRBV29-1 and TRBJ1-1; 10 bases agree with TRBD1. CDR1 SQVTM and CDR2 ANQGSEA come from the germline V gene. The CDR3 has 13 residues. Trimming cost V 6 bases and J 5 bases; bases outside gene matches: 6. CDR3 in DNA: TGCAGCGTGCAGACAGGGGGCTTGACTGAAGCTTTCTTT. Its translation is CSVQTGGLTEAFF.

V and J are TRBV7-9 and TRBJ2-5, with 11 nucleotides matching TRBD2. The CDR3 length is 14 residues. The germline CDR1 and CDR2 sequences are SEHNR and FQNEAQ (reference sequence). The V segment lost 5 bases and the J segment 3 bases; nucleotides outside the gene matches: 2. CDR3 residues: CASSPGLAEETQYF. The CDR3 DNA sequence: TGTGCCAGCAGCCCGGGACTAGCGGAAGAGACCCAGTACTTC. Supplemented by reference TRBV7-9 and TRBJ2-5, the full variable domain reads DTGVSQNPRHKITKRGQNVTFRCDPISEHNRLYWYRQTLGQGPEFLTYFQNEAQLEKSRLLSDRFSAERPKGSFSTLEIQRTEQGDSAMYLCASSPGLAEETQYFGPGTRLLVL.

V is TRBV21-1 and J is TRBJ1-2; the table's D call, TRBD1, was not checked against the DNA. TRBV21-1 is a pseudogene locus. This CDR3 is 11 amino acids long. CDR3 sequence: CASSRGGGYTF. The CDR3 DNA sequence: TGTGCCAGCAGCAGGGGCGGTGGCTACACCTTC.

A single count supports this clone. The rearrangement uses TRBV6-1 and TRBJ2-2, with 10 bases fitting TRBD2. Per the germline V gene, CDR1 is MNHNS and CDR2 is SASEGT. The V gene end was trimmed by 0 bases and the J gene end by 4 bases; junction bases not matched to a gene: 11. The CDR3 covers 19 residues. This CDR3 is CASSEAGVAGGRGTGELFF. The CDR3 DNA follows: TGTGCCAGCAGTGAAGCGGGGGTAGCGGGAGGCCGGGGCACCGGGGAGCTGTTTTTT.

This chain uses TRBV7-8 with TRBJ1-5, with D tentatively TRBD1 (5 bases). This CDR3 comprises 15 residues. Deletions cut 6 bases from V and 0 bases from J, with 12 bases between. Germline loops: CDR1 SGHVS, CDR2 FQNEAQ. CDR3 DNA sequence: TGTGCCAGCAGTGGGGGGACTTATAGCAATCAGCCCCAGCATTTT. It specifies CASSGGTYSNQPQHF.

This clone was seen a single time. The chain couples TRBV28 to TRBJ2-5, with TRBD2 matching 7 bases. The J call may be incorrect, as the DNA end agrees better with TRBJ2-7. This CDR3 contains 16 residues. CDR1 is MDHEN and CDR2 is SYDVKM in the germline V gene. The CDR3 DNA reads TGTGCCAGCAGTTTATATGGTCCCCAGCGGGGTTACGAGCAGTACTTC. As protein: CASSLYGPQRGYEQYF.

This clone has more than one count but fewer than ten. The chain links TRBV7-2 to TRBJ2-3; D remains unclear. CDR1 and CDR2 from the germline V gene are SGHTA and FQGNSA. V lost 6 bases, J lost 1 base, and 14 bases lay in between. The length of the CDR3 is 15 residues. The CDR3 nucleotides are TGTGCCAGCAGATTAAGAAGAGTAGGCACAGATACGCAGTATTTT. Protein sequence: CASRLRRVGTDTQYF.

The V call is TRBV28, the J call TRBJ2-1; a possible D gene is TRBD2 (6 bases). CDR1 MDHEN and CDR2 SYDVKM come from the germline V gene. V dropped 1 base and J dropped 0 bases, with 19 bases sitting between them. The CDR3 spans 19 residues. CDR3 in DNA: TGTGCCAGCAGTTTATACGGGAGCCTTCCGTTGAGCTCCTACAATGAGCAGTTCTTC. It is translated as CASSLYGSLPLSSYNEQFF.

The V gene is TRBV19, the J gene TRBJ1-2; 10 bases agree with TRBD1. Germline V gene sequence: CDR1 LNHDA, CDR2 SQIVND (reference sequence). The trim removed 0 bases at V and 7 bases at J, leaving 5 bases unmatched. CDR3 length: 15 amino acids. The CDR3 is CASSIDPWTGGGYTF. The CDR3 coding sequence is TGTGCCAGTAGTATAGATCCCTGGACAGGGGGTGGCTACACCTTC.

V and J are TRBV5-6 and TRBJ2-6; 7 nucleotides agree with TRBD1. Trimming took 3 bases from V and 3 from J; bases not matched to a gene: 6. This CDR3 is built from 16 residues. Germline V gene sequence: CDR1 SGHDT, CDR2 YYEEEE. CDR3 residues: CASSSTGLSGANVLTF. The CDR3 region has the DNA TGTGCCAGCAGCTCGACAGGGTTAAGTGGGGCCAACGTCCTGACTTTC.

The chain couples TRBV6-5 to TRBJ2-1, with 7 bases aligning to TRBD2. The CDR3 extends over 15 amino acids. Germline V CDR1 and CDR2: MNHEY, SVGAGI. V shed 5 bases and J 1 base; nucleotides not matched to a gene: 5. The CDR3 nucleotides read TGTGCCAGCAGTGCGCGGGAGATGTCCTACAATGAGCAGTTCTTC. As protein: CASSAREMSYNEQFF.

Only a few counts were recorded for this clone. The V call is TRBV2, the J call TRBJ1-1; no firm D call. CDR3 length: 14 amino acids. Germline V gene lookup returns CDR1 SNHLY and CDR2 FYNNEI. Trimming shortened V by 6 bases and J by 0 bases, and 11 bases separated the two germline ends. The CDR3 DNA follows: TGTGCCAGCAGACCGTTAAACTTGAACACTGAAGCTTTCTTT. It codes for CASRPLNLNTEAFF.

V is TRBV7-2 and J is TRBJ2-3; D is perhaps TRBD2 (6 bases). This CDR3 comprises 14 residues. V was pared by 5 bases and J by 1 base, with 10 bases between. Germline-derived CDR1 and CDR2 are SGHTA and FQGNSA. CDR3 protein: CASSQRAGTDTQYF. In DNA form, the CDR3 reads TGTGCCAGCAGCCAGCGGGCCGGCACAGATACGCAGTATTTT.

The chain couples TRBV5-6 to TRBJ1-2, with a possible D match to TRBD1 (6 bases). V was clipped by 2 bases and J by 5 bases, with 13 bases between them. The CDR3 covers 14 residues. Germline CDR1 is SGHDT and CDR2 is YYEEEE. CDR3 sequence reads: CASSFTGLNYGYTF. CDR3 nucleotide sequence: TGTGCCAGCAGCTTCACAGGGCTTAATTATGGCTACACCTTC.

The chain has TRBV5-1 and TRBJ2-7; 9 bases are a match to TRBD2. Unmatched junction bases numbered 5, after V lost 0 bases and J lost 1 base. In germline, CDR1 is SGHRS, CDR2 YFSETQ. CDR3 size: 16 residues. The CDR3 spells CASSLAKTSGSYEQYF. CDR3 in DNA: TGCGCCAGCAGCTTGGCCAAGACTAGCGGATCCTACGAGCAGTACTTC.

To note about this clone: At one end, the junction sequence differs from germline, possibly due to a read error. The sample has other DNA sequences that encode this CDR3 too. The V gene is TRBV5-1, the J gene TRBJ2-3, with a weak D call TRBD1 (5 bases). Looked up from germline, CDR1 is SGHRS and CDR2 is YFSETQ. The CDR3 has 14 residues. This chain's CDR3 is CASSLDTGSDTQYF. The CDR3 nucleotides are TGCGCCAGCAGCTTGGATACAGGATCAGACACGCAGTATTTT.